The TCR beta chain under discussion was sequenced for a study of CD4 T cells in relation to SARS-CoV-2 and coronaviruses. Here immunoSEQ multiplex PCR was the method, and the copy in TCRdb shows in-frame clones only, minus some. The sample carries approximately 24,000 clones, roughly 71% recorded once. Before the COVID-19 pandemic, during about 2011-2019, CD4+ T cells were taken from unexposed donors. CD4+ T cells were isolated from the cells after around eleven days of culture. Deletions cut 5 bases from V and 4 bases from J, with 10 bases between. The germline gives CDR1 SQVTM, CDR2 ANQGSEA. The CDR3 covers 12 residues. With regard to this clone: Its specificity is not known.

The TCR comes from a human donor in good health. The specimen was CD4+ T cells from PBMCs, cultured in vitro. The chain links TRBV29-1 to TRBJ2-3; no clear D gene. CDR3 sequence reads: CSVRPGSDTQYF. CDR3 in DNA: TGCAGCGTTCGACCTGGCTCAGATACGCAGTATTTT.